This T cell receptor (beta chain) was sequenced for a study of patients and donors after allogeneic stem cell transplantation (dated by TCRdb to 2018 to 2021). The CDR3, cysteine through phenylalanine, is 15 amino acids long. Just the 45-base CDR3 DNA is kept, in frame starting at base 1. Trimming costs V 2 bases and J 2 bases, and their ends lie 10 bases apart. Concerning this clonotype: Its antigen is not yet known. The input lacks base qualities; no much larger clone sits a single base away.

To prepare the library, RT-PCR was applied. Data came from a NextSeq 550. TCRdb itself trimmed the public reads at Q25 with fastp, ran MiXCR and retained productive beta chains. CDR3 protein duplicates are merged, each entry listing the most common genes and DNA. The table for this sample lists about 960,000 distinct CDR3 sequences; over 15% of them were counted only once. Together, the top ten hold around 5.5% of the sample. Sequenced input: blood, either unsorted or a sorted T cell fraction (not recorded which). The TCR originated in a human donor who was either an allogeneic HSCT recipient or a stem cell or donor lymphocyte infusion donor (not recorded which). It is not recorded whose cells these are; they may come from a transplant donor. Recombination connected TRBV12-3 or TRBV12-4 to TRBJ2-1, with the D segment identity uncertain. The sequence in DNA is TGTGCCAGCAGTTTATTCCGTATTCCCTACAATGAGCAGTTCTTC. It codes for CASSLFRIPYNEQFF.